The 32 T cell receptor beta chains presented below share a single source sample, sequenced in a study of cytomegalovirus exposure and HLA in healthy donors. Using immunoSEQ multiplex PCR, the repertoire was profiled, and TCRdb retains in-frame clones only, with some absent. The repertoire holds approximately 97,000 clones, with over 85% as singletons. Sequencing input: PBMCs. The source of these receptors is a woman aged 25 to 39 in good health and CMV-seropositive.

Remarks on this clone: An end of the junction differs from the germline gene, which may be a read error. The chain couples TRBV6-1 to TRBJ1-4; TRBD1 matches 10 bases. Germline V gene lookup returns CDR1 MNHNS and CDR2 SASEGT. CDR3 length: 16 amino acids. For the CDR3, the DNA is TGTGCCAGCGGTGACAGGGGGCGGAGGCCGGATGAAAAACTGTTTTTT. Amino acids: CASGDRGRRPDEKLFF.

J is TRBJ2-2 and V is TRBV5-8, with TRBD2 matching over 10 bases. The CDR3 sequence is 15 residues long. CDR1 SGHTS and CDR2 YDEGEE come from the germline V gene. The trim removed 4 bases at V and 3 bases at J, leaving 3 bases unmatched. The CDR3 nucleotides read TGTGCCAGCAGCCCTAGCGGGAGCTACACCGGGGAGCTGTTTTTT. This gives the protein CASSPSGSYTGELFF.

CDR3 sequence: CASSLVGLAGGHNEQFF. DNA for the CDR3: TGTGCCAGCAGCTTAGTGGGACTAGCGGGAGGACACAATGAGCAGTTCTTC. The rearrangement joins TRBV11-2 to TRBJ2-1, with 15 bases that match TRBD2. Germline V gives CDR1 SGHAT, CDR2 FQNNGV. This CDR3 has 17 residues. The J segment lost 5 bases and the V segment lost 1 base, leaving 3 bases of the junction unmatched.

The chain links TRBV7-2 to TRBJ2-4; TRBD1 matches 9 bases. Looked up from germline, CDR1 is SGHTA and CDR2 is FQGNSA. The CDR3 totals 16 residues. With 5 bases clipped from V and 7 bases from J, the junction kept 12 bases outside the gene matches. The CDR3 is CASSRRGQGLSNIQYF. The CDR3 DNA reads TGTGCCAGCAGCCGGCGGGGACAGGGTTTGTCGAACATTCAGTACTTC.

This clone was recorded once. CDR3 sequence: CASSLTTGFSQPQHF. As DNA, the CDR3 is TGTGCCAGCAGTTTAACAACAGGATTCAGCCAGCCCCAGCATTTT. The V gene is TRBV28, the J gene TRBJ1-5, with D possibly TRBD1 on 5 matching bases. Germline lookup yields CDR1 MDHEN and CDR2 SYDVKM. The CDR3 extends over 15 amino acids. V lost 2 bases and J 7 bases, leaving 15 bases between the germline ends.

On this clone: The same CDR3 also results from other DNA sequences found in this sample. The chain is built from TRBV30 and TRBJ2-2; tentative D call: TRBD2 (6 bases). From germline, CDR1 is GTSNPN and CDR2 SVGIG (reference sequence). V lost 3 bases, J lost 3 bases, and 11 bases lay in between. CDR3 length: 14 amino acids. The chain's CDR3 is CAWRRRADTGELFF. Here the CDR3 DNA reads TGTGCCTGGAGAAGGAGGGCGGACACCGGGGAGCTGTTTTTT.

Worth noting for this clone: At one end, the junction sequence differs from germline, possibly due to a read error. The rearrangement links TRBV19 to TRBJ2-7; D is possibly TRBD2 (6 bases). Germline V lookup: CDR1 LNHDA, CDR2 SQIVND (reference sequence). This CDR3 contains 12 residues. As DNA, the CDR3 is TGTGCCAGCAGTAGCGGCCCCTACGAGCAGTACTTC. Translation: CASSSGPYEQYF. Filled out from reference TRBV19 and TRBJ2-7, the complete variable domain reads DGGITQSPKYLFRKEGQNVTLSCEQNLNHDAMYWYRQDPGQGLRLIYYSQIVNDFQKGDIAEGYSVSREKKESFPLTVTSAQKNPTAFYLCASSSGPYEQYFGPGTRLTVT.

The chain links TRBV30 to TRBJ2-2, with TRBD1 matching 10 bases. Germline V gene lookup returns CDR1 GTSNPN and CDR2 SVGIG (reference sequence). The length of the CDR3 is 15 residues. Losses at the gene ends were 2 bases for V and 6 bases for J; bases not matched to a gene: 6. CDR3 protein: CAWSFSGTGAGELFF. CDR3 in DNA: TGTGCCTGGAGTTTTTCCGGGACAGGGGCCGGGGAGCTGTTTTTT.

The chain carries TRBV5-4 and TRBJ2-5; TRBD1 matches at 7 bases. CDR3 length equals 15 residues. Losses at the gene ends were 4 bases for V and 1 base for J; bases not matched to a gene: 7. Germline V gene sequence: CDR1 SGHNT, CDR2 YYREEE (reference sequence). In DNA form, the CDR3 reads TGTGCCAGCAGCCCCTACAGGGGTAGCCAAGAGACCCAGTACTTC. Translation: CASSPYRGSQETQYF.

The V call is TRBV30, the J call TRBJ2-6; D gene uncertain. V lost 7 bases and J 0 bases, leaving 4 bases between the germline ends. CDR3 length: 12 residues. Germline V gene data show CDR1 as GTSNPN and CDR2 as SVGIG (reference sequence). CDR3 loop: CAFFSGANVLTF. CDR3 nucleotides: TGTGCCTTCTTCTCTGGGGCCAACGTCCTGACTTTC. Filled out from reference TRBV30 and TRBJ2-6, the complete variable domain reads SQTIHQWPATLVQPVGSPLSLECTVEGTSNPNLYWYRQAAGRGLQLLFYSVGIGQISSEVPQNLSASRPQDRQFILSSKKLLLSDSGFYLCAFFSGANVLTFGAGSRLTVL.

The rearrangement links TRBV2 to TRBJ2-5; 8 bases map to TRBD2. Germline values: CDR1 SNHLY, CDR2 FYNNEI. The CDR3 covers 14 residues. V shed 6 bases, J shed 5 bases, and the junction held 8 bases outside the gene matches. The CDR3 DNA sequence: TGTGCCAGCAGGGGACTAGATCTACCCGAGACCCAGTACTTC. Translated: CASRGLDLPETQYF.

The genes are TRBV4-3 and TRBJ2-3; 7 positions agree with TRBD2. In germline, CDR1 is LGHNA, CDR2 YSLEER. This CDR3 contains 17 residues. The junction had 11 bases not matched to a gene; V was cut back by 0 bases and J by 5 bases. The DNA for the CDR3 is TGCGCCAGCAGCCAAGATTCGGGCGGGAGTAGTTTAGATACGCAGTATTTT. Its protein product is CASSQDSGGSSLDTQYF.

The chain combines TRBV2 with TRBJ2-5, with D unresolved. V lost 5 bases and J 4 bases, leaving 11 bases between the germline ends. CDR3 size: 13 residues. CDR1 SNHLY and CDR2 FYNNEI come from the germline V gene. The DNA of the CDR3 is TGTGCCAGCAGTAGACCTAGTAGAGAGACCCAGTACTTC. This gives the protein CASSRPSRETQYF.

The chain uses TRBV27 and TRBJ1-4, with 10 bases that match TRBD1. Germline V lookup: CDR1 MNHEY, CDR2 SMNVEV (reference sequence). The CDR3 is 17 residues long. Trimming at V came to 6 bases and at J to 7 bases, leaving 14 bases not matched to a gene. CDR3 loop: CASRTAVPGQGFEKLFF. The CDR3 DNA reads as TGTGCCAGCAGAACTGCGGTGCCGGGACAGGGGTTTGAAAAACTGTTTTTT.

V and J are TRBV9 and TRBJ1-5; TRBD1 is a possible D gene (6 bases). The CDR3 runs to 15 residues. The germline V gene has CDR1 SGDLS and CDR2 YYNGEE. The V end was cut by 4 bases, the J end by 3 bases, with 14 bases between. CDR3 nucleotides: TGTGCCAGCAGCCCACAGGGCCACCCCAATCAGCCCCAGCATTTT. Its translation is CASSPQGHPNQPQHF.

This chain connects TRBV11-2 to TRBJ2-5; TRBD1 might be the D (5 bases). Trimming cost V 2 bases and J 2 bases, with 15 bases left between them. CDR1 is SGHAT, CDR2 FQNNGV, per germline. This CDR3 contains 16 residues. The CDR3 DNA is TGTGCCAGCAGCTTACAGGGATGGGGATTTCAAGAGACCCAGTACTTC. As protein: CASSLQGWGFQETQYF.

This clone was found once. The CDR3 DNA reads TGTGCCAGCAGCTTGGGGTACGGGGGAAGCACAGATACGCAGTATTTT. Amino acid sequence: CASSLGYGGSTDTQYF. V usage is TRBV5-5 and J usage is TRBJ2-3; possibly TRBD2 for D (6 bases). V lost 0 bases and J 0 bases, leaving 11 bases between the germline ends. This CDR3 region has 16 residues. Germline lookup yields CDR1 SGHKS and CDR2 YYEKEE (reference sequence).

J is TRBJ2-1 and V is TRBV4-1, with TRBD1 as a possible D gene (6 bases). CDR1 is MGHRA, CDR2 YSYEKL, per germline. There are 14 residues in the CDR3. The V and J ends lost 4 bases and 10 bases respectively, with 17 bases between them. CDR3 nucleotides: TGCGCCAGCAGCCTGACAGGACCCCCGAAGGAGCAGTTCTTC. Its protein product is CASSLTGPPKEQFF.

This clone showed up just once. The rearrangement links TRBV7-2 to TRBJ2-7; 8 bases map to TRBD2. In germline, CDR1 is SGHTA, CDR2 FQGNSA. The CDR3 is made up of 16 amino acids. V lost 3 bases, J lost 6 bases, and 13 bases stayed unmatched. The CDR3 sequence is CASSFPGLAPLREQYF. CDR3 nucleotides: TGTGCCAGCAGCTTCCCCGGACTAGCTCCTTTGCGCGAGCAGTACTTC.

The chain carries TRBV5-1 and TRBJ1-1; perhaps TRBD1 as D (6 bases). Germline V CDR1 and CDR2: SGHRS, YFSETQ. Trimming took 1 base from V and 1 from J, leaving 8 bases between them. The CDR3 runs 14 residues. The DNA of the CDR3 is TGCGCCAGCAGCTTGACAGGGACGAACACTGAAGCTTTCTTT. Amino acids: CASSLTGTNTEAFF.

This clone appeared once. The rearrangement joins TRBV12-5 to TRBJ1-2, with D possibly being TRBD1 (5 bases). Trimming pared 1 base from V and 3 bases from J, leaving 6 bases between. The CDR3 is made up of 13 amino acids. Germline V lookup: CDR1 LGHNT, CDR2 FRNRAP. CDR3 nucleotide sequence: TGTGCTAGTGGTTTGGCGGGGGACTATGGCTACACCTTC. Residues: CASGLAGDYGYTF.

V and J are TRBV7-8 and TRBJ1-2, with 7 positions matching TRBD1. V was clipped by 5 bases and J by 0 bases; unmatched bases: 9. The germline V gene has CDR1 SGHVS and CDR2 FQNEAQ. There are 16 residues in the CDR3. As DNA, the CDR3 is TGTGCCAGCAGCGGGGACAGCGGACGTTCTAACTATGGCTACACCTTC. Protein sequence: CASSGDSGRSNYGYTF.

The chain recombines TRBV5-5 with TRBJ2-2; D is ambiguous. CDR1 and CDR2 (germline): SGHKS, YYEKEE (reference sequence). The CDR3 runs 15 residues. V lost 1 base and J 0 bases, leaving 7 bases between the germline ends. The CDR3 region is CASSLIVSNTGELFF. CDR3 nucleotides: TGTGCCAGCAGCTTGATAGTATCGAACACCGGGGAGCTGTTTTTT.

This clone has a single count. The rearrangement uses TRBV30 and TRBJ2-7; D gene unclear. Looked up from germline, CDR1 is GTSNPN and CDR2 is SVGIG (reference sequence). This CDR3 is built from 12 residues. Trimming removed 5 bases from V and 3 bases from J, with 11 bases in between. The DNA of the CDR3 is TGTGCCTGGTCTAACCCTCTCTACGAGCAGTACTTC. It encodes CAWSNPLYEQYF.

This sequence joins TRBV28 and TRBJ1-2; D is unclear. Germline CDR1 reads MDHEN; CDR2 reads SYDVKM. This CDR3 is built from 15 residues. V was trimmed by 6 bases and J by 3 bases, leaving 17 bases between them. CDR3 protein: CASSQLGGGYYGYTF. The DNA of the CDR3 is TGTGCCAGCAGCCAACTTGGCGGCGGGTACTATGGCTACACCTTC.

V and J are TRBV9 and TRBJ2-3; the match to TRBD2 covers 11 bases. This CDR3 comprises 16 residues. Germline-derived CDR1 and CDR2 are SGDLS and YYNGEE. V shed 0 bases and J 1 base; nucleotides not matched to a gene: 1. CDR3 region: CASSVALAGGTDTQYF. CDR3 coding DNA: TGTGCCAGCAGCGTAGCACTAGCGGGGGGCACAGATACGCAGTATTTT. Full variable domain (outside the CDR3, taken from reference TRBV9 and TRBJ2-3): DSGVTQTPKHLITATGQRVTLRCSPRSGDLSVYWYQQSLDQGLQFLIQYYNGEERAKGNILERFSAQQFPDLHSELNLSSLELGDSALYFCASSVALAGGTDTQYFGPGTRLTVL.

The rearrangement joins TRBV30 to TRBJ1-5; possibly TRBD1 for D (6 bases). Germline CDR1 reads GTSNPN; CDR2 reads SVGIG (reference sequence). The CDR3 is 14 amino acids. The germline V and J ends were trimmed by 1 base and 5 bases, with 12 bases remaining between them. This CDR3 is CAWSARGSHQPQHF. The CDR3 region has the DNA TGTGCCTGGAGTGCTAGGGGGTCCCATCAGCCCCAGCATTTT.

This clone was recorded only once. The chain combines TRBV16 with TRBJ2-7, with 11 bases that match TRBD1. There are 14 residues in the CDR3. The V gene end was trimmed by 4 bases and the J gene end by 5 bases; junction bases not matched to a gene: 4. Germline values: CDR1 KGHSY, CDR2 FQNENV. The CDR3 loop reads CASSRDRGIHEQYF. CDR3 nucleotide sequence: TGTGCCAGCAGCCGGGACAGGGGGATCCACGAGCAGTACTTC.

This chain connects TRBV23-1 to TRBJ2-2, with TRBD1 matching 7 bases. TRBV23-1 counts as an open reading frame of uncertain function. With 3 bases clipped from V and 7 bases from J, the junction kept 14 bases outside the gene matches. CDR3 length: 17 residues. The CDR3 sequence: CASSHRQETGSDGELFF. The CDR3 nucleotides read TGCGCCAGCAGTCACCGACAAGAGACAGGGTCAGACGGGGAGCTGTTTTTT.

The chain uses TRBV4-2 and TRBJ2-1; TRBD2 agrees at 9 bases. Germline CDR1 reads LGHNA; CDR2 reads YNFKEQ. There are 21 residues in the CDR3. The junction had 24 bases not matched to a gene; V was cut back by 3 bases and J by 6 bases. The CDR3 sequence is CASSQGPSPGGAGGPGNEQFF. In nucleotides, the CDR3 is TGTGCCAGCAGCCAGGGCCCCTCTCCGGGGGGTGCGGGAGGGCCAGGCAATGAGCAGTTCTTC.

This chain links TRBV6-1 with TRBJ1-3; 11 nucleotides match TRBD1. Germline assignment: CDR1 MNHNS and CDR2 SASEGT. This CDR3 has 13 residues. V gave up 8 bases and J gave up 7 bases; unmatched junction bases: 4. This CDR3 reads CASRTGGKNTIYF. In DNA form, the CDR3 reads TGTGCCAGCCGGACAGGGGGCAAGAACACCATATATTTT.

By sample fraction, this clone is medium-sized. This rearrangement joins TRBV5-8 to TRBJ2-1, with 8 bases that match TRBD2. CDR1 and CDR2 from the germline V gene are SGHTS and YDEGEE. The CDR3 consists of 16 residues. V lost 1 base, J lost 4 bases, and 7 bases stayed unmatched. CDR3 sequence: CASSLYVSGSYNEQFF. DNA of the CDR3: TGTGCCAGCAGCTTGTATGTAAGCGGGAGTTACAATGAGCAGTTCTTC.